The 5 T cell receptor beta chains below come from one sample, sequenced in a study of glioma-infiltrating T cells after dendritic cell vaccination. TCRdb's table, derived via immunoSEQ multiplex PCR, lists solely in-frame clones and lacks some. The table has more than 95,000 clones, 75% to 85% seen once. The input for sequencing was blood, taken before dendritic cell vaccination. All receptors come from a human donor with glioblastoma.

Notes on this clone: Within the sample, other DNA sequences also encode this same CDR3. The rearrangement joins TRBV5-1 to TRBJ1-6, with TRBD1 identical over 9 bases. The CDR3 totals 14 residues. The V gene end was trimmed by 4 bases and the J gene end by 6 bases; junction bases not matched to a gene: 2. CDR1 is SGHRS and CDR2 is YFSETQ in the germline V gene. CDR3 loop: CASSLGQGNSPLHF. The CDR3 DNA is TGCGCCAGCAGCCTGGGACAGGGTAATTCACCCCTCCACTTT.

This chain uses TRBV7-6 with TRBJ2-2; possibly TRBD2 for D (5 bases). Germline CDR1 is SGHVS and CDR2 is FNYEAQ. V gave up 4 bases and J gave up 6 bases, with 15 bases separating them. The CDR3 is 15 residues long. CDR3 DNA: TGTGCCAGCAGCTCCGGGCTCGGGGATCCCGGGGAGCTGTTTTTT. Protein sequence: CASSSGLGDPGELFF.

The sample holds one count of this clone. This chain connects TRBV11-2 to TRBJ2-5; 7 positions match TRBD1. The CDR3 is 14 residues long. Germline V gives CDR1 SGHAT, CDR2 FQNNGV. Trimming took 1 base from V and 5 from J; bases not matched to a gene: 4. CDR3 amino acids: CASSLGGGFETQYF. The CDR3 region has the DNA TGTGCCAGCAGCTTAGGAGGGGGCTTTGAGACCCAGTACTTC. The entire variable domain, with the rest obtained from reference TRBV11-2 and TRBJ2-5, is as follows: EAGVAQSPRYKIIEKRQSVAFWCNPISGHATLYWYQQILGQGPKLLIQFQNNGVVDDSQLPKDRFSAERLKGVDSTLKIQPAKLEDSAVYLCASSLGGGFETQYFGPGTRLLVL.

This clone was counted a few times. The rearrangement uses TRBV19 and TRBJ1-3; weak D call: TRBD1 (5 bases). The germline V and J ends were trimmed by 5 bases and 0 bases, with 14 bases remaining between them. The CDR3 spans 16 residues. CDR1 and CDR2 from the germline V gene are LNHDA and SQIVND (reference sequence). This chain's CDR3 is CASSRATGDSGNTIYF. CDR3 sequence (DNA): TGTGCCAGTAGTCGCGCCACAGGAGACTCTGGAAACACCATATATTTT.

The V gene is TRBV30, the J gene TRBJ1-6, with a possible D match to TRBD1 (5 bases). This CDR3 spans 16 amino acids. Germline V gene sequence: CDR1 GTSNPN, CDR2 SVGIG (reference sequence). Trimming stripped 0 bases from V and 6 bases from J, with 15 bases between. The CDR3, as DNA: TGTGCCTGGAGTGTATCGTTCAGGGCCGTTAATTCACCCCTCCACTTT. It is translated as CAWSVSFRAVNSPLHF.